This T cell receptor beta chain stems from a study of shared clonotypes between healthy human individuals. Terminally differentiated effector memory CD45RA+ cells were excluded by CCR7 positive selection of CD45RO-negative cells. Germline V gene sequence: CDR1 SGHVS, CDR2 FQNEAQ. The CDR3 runs 14 residues. Trimming pared 2 bases from V and 8 bases from J, leaving 12 bases between. The method was immunoSEQ multiplex PCR; TCRdb's version includes in-frame clones alone and lacks a portion of them. In the table there are fewer than 1 million clones, 90% to 98% of which are singletons. This rearrangement joins TRBV7-8 to TRBJ1-4, with D perhaps TRBD1 (5 bases). The sample was naive CD8+ T cells sorted from blood. The clonotype originates from a man younger than 45 in good health. The CDR3 reads CASSLWGREEKLFF. In DNA, the CDR3 is TGTGCCAGCAGCTTATGGGGGAGGGAGGAAAAACTGTTTTTT.